This T cell receptor beta chain was found in a study of T cells in Graves' hyperthyroidism and ophthalmopathy. This clonotype appeared a few times. From RNA transcripts, TCR beta CDR3 regions were amplified. TCR CDR3 regions were first amplified by RT-PCR with HTBI primers. TCRdb called the multiplex PCR reads again in MiXCR, with one record for every CDR3 protein. This sample yields roughly 500,000 distinct CDR3 sequences, of which roughly a sixth are seen a single time; 25% to 35% belongs to the top ten. Researchers barred patients who had uncontrolled infection, other autoimmune disease, pregnancy or lactation. This CDR3 has 13 residues. Per germline, CDR1 MDHEN and CDR2 SYDVKM. Trimming removed 7 bases at V and 4 bases at J, with 11 bases between.

The sequence derives from a woman aged 25 to 39 with Graves' ophthalmopathy. Source material: blood. The chain is built from TRBV28 and TRBJ1-5; D remains ambiguous. DNA for the CDR3: TGTGCCAGCAAAAGTACGGGTAATCAGCCCCAGCATTTT. Amino acids: CASKSTGNQPQHF.